The 25 T cell receptor beta chains listed next were all sequenced from one sample in a study of CD8 T cells in Susac syndrome. Random hexamers served to reverse transcribe roughly 0.5 to 1 ug RNA. One entry per CDR3 protein, called by TCRdb with MiXCR from the immunoSEQ multiplex PCR reads. The table has about 150,000 distinct CDR3 sequences, about 94% seen once. The specimen was CD4+ T cells from PBMCs. The origin of the receptors is a human donor with multiple sclerosis.

The chain recombines TRBV5-1 with TRBJ2-7; D is undetermined. The CDR3 extends over 15 amino acids. The germline gives CDR1 SGHRS, CDR2 YFSETQ. V lost 0 bases and J lost 1, with 11 bases in between. The DNA for the CDR3 is TGCGCCAGCAGCTTGGAACCTACCAGTTCCTACGAGCAGTACTTC. It yields the protein CASSLEPTSSYEQYF.

The rearrangement uses TRBV28 and TRBJ1-1; D is ambiguous. The CDR3 is 15 amino acids. Trimming pared 4 bases from V and 11 bases from J, leaving 23 bases between. Germline V gene lookup returns CDR1 MDHEN and CDR2 SYDVKM. The CDR3 DNA reads TGTGCCAGCAGTTCCACAGCCGGGTTGCGAGTAAAGGCTTTCTTT. Protein: CASSSTAGLRVKAFF.

This sequence joins TRBV7-2 and TRBJ1-4, with D tentatively TRBD1 (6 bases). The CDR3 spans 16 residues. CDR1 SGHTA and CDR2 FQGNSA come from the germline V gene. The ends were cut back, 3 bases at V and 8 bases at J, with 19 bases in the middle. Here the CDR3 reads CASSFRTAEVWEKLFF. CDR3 sequence (DNA): TGTGCCAGCAGCTTTCGGACAGCGGAAGTTTGGGAAAAACTGTTTTTT.

V and J are TRBV2 and TRBJ1-2, with 7 bases fitting TRBD1. Trimming removed 5 bases from V and 2 bases from J; junction bases left unmatched: 5. The CDR3 totals 14 residues. Germline loops: CDR1 SNHLY, CDR2 FYNNEI. CDR3 DNA sequence: TGTGCCAGCAGTCACCGGGACAGCAACTATGGCTACACCTTC. It yields the protein CASSHRDSNYGYTF.

V usage is TRBV4-3 and J usage is TRBJ2-2, with D uncertain. Trimming stripped 1 base from V and 4 bases from J, with 16 bases between. Germline V gene lookup returns CDR1 LGHNA and CDR2 YSLEER. This CDR3 has 17 amino acids. In DNA form, the CDR3 reads TGCGCCAGCAGCCAAGTCGTGTTTGAGGCGTCCACCGGGGAGCTGTTTTTT. It encodes CASSQVVFEASTGELFF.

This clonotype was detected only once. The chain is built from TRBV27 and TRBJ1-5, with D uncertain. CDR3 length: 13 amino acids. Per the germline V gene, CDR1 is MNHEY and CDR2 is SMNVEV (reference sequence). Trimming stripped 4 bases from V and 5 bases from J, with 9 bases between. The CDR3 sequence is CASSSFWDQPQHF. CDR3 coding DNA: TGTGCCAGCAGTTCCTTTTGGGATCAGCCCCAGCATTTT.

This sequence joins TRBV12-3 or TRBV12-4 and TRBJ2-5; D remains ambiguous. The CDR3 extends over 14 amino acids. V lost 5 bases and J 5 bases, leaving 15 bases between the germline ends. Here the CDR3 DNA reads TGTGCCAGCAGTCCTCAAGCCGGCGCGGAGACCCAGTACTTC. As protein: CASSPQAGAETQYF.

The V call is TRBV2, the J call TRBJ1-2; D gene uncertain. Trimming stripped 3 bases from V and 4 bases from J, with 6 bases between. This CDR3 comprises 12 residues. Germline loops: CDR1 SNHLY, CDR2 FYNNEI. This CDR3 reads CASSESGYGYTF. DNA of the CDR3: TGTGCCAGCAGTGAGTCCGGCTATGGCTACACCTTC.

The DNA for the CDR3 is TGCAGTGCTCGGGACAGGGCCCCGGCTTTCTTT. Its protein is CSARDRAPAFF. The chain uses TRBV20-1 and TRBJ1-1, with 9 bases fitting TRBD1. The CDR3 length is 11 residues. Trimming removed 5 bases from V and 11 bases from J; junction bases left unmatched: 6. In germline, CDR1 is DFQATT, CDR2 SNEGSKA (reference sequence).

The rearrangement links TRBV2 to TRBJ2-7; no firm D call. The V end lost 2 bases, the J end lost 2 bases, and 7 bases lay between the germline ends. The germline V gene has CDR1 SNHLY and CDR2 FYNNEI. The CDR3 is 13 amino acids. Written as DNA, the CDR3 is TGTGCCAGCAGTGAACTGGTTACCTACGAGCAGTACTTC. Protein: CASSELVTYEQYF. Combining the CDR3 with reference TRBV2 and TRBJ2-7 gives the whole variable domain EPEVTQTPSHQVTQMGQEVILRCVPISNHLYFYWYRQILGQKVEFLVSFYNNEISEKSEIFDDQFSVERPDGSNFTLKIRSTKLEDSAMYFCASSELVTYEQYFGPGTRLTVT.

J is TRBJ2-7 and V is TRBV20-1, with 7 nucleotides matching TRBD1. CDR3 length equals 16 residues. V shed 5 bases and J 5 bases; nucleotides not matched to a gene: 18. Germline values: CDR1 DFQATT, CDR2 SNEGSKA (reference sequence). In DNA, the CDR3 is TGCAGTGCTCAACCTTTGGGTAGACAGGGAAAAAACGAGCAGTACTTC. As protein: CSAQPLGRQGKNEQYF.

The V call is TRBV11-2, the J call TRBJ1-6; D remains ambiguous. The germline V and J ends were trimmed by 1 base and 1 base, with 2 bases remaining between them. The CDR3 contains 14 residues. Germline CDR1 and CDR2: SGHAT and FQNNGV. The CDR3 is CASSLGSYNSPLHF. In DNA form, the CDR3 reads TGTGCCAGCAGCTTAGGGTCCTATAATTCACCCCTCCACTTT.

The gene calls are TRBV30 and TRBJ2-2, with D perhaps matching TRBD1 (5 bases). CDR3 length equals 12 residues. Germline assignment: CDR1 GTSNPN and CDR2 SVGIG (reference sequence). The V end lost 3 bases, the J end lost 7 bases, and 9 bases lay between the germline ends. In nucleotides, the CDR3 is TGTGCCTGGAGGCAGGGCAACGGGGAGCTGTTTTTT. Its translation: CAWRQGNGELFF. The whole variable domain, remainder taken from reference TRBV30 and TRBJ2-2, is SQTIHQWPATLVQPVGSPLSLECTVEGTSNPNLYWYRQAAGRGLQLLFYSVGIGQISSEVPQNLSASRPQDRQFILSSKKLLLSDSGFYLCAWRQGNGELFFGEGSRLTVL.

The chain combines TRBV5-4 with TRBJ1-1, with D tentatively TRBD1 (5 bases). The germline V and J ends were trimmed by 4 bases and 1 base, with 11 bases remaining between them. This CDR3 is 14 amino acids long. Germline lookup yields CDR1 SGHNT and CDR2 YYREEE (reference sequence). The CDR3 DNA reads as TGTGCCAGCAGCCGCGTCACAGGGAACACTGAAGCTTTCTTT. Its protein product is CASSRVTGNTEAFF.

The chain is built from TRBV7-2 and TRBJ2-6; D call uncertain. The CDR3 is made up of 15 amino acids. Germline V gene lookup returns CDR1 SGHTA and CDR2 FQGNSA. The V and J ends lost 7 bases and 3 bases respectively, with 13 bases between them. CDR3 sequence (DNA): TGTGCCAGCACACGGACGGGTTATGGGGCCAACGTCCTGACTTTC. The encoded protein is CASTRTGYGANVLTF. The variable domain in full, completed from reference TRBV7-2 and TRBJ2-6, reads GAGVSQSPSNKVTEKGKDVELRCDPISGHTALYWYRQSLGQGLEFLIYFQGNSAPDKSGLPSDRFSAERTGGSVSTLTIQRTQQEDSAVYLCASTRTGYGANVLTFGAGSRLTVL.

This clonotype appeared a single time. The rearrangement links TRBV28 to TRBJ1-1; possibly TRBD1 for D (6 bases). The CDR3 consists of 14 residues. In germline, CDR1 is MDHEN, CDR2 SYDVKM. Trimming cost V 8 bases and J 1 base, with 14 bases left between them. The CDR3 loop is CASGTPWGNTEAFF. CDR3 sequence (DNA): TGTGCCAGCGGGACACCGTGGGGGAACACTGAAGCTTTCTTT.

The chain employs TRBV28 and TRBJ2-5; D possibly corresponds to TRBD1 (6 bases). CDR1 and CDR2 (germline): MDHEN, SYDVKM. V was pared by 6 bases and J by 4 bases, with 9 bases between. The CDR3 is 12 amino acids. CDR3 nucleotide sequence: TGTGCCAGCAGCCAACAGGGAGAGACCCAGTACTTC. The encoded protein is CASSQQGETQYF.

V is TRBV7-2 and J is TRBJ2-7; 11 bases fit TRBD2. The CDR3 has 15 residues. J was trimmed by 4 bases and V by 5 bases; bases with no gene match: 7. Germline lookup yields CDR1 SGHTA and CDR2 FQGNSA. The CDR3 region is CASSPNSGRVYEQYF. CDR3 in DNA: TGTGCCAGCAGCCCCAATAGCGGGAGGGTGTACGAGCAGTACTTC.

This sequence joins TRBV10-2 and TRBJ1-1; D gene uncertain. Trimming took 4 bases from V and 3 from J, leaving 9 bases between them. The CDR3 has 13 amino acids. CDR1 WSHSY and CDR2 SAAADI come from the germline V gene. CDR3 nucleotides: TGCGCCAGCAGTGCTTTCGGATACACTGAAGCTTTCTTT. Translation: CASSAFGYTEAFF.

V and J are TRBV2 and TRBJ2-1; 10 nucleotides agree with TRBD2. The junction had 5 bases not matched to a gene; V was cut back by 2 bases and J by 4 bases. CDR3 length equals 16 residues. Germline values: CDR1 SNHLY, CDR2 FYNNEI. The CDR3 DNA follows: TGTGCCAGCAGTGAATGGACTAGCGGATTGTACAATGAGCAGTTCTTC. Residues: CASSEWTSGLYNEQFF.

The CDR3, as DNA: TGTGCCAGCAGCCTAGAGGGCAGGGAGCAGTACTTC. Residues: CASSLEGREQYF. The V gene is TRBV12-3 or TRBV12-4, the J gene TRBJ2-7, with a weak D call TRBD2 (5 bases). This CDR3 contains 12 residues. Trimming stripped 6 bases from V and 7 bases from J, with 13 bases between.

The gene calls are TRBV27 and TRBJ1-2; no clear D gene. This CDR3 has 13 residues. CDR1 is MNHEY, CDR2 SMNVEV, per germline (reference sequence). Trimming shortened V by 6 bases and J by 4 bases, and 12 bases separated the two germline ends. Here the CDR3 DNA reads TGTGCCAGCAGGGTACGACTGGGCTATGGCTACACCTTC. Translating it yields CASRVRLGYGYTF.

V usage is TRBV29-1 and J usage is TRBJ2-1, with TRBD2 matching 13 bases. The trim removed 4 bases at V and 7 bases at J, leaving 13 bases unmatched. The CDR3 is 17 amino acids. Germline V lookup: CDR1 SQVTM, CDR2 ANQGSEA. The CDR3 region has the DNA TGCAGCGTTGGACTAGCGGGGGGTCATACCCTAAAGAATGAGCAGTTCTTC. Protein sequence: CSVGLAGGHTLKNEQFF.

The V call is TRBV16, the J call TRBJ2-4; 8 bases map to TRBD1. In germline, CDR1 is KGHSY, CDR2 FQNENV. This CDR3 region has 15 residues. V trimming: 0 bases; J trimming: 6 bases; junction bases outside the gene matches: 4. CDR3 nucleotides: TGTGCCAGCAGCCAATCTTGGGACAGGAGAAACATTCAGTACTTC. Translated, it gives CASSQSWDRRNIQYF.

This chain connects TRBV28 to TRBJ1-2; D is possibly TRBD1 (5 bases). The CDR3 contains 14 residues. Trimming cost V 6 bases and J 8 bases, with 19 bases left between them. The V gene's germline CDR1 is MDHEN and CDR2 SYDVKM. CDR3 coding DNA: TGTGCCAGCAGCCTTCGGGGGAGAATATGGGGCTACACCTTC. This codes for CASSLRGRIWGYTF.